The 24 T cell receptor beta chains presented below share a single source sample, sequenced in a study of response to subunit inactivated influenza vaccine listed by TCRdb under 2018. The library came from RT-PCR. Sequenced on an Illumina HiSeq 2500. The public reads were run again by TCRdb, first through fastp at Q25 and then through MiXCR, and only productive beta chains were kept. Merged by CDR3 protein, the rows form single entries marked with the most common genes and DNA. For this sample the table gives approximately 500,000 distinct CDR3 sequences, of which under 30% were detected only once. About 2.8% of the sample lies in the top ten. The same sample was also studied in work on T cells expressing NK-cell markers. As the second paper documents: 5'RACE template switching, by which a universal primer site and unique molecular identifiers were added, was used to make TCR beta cDNA libraries.

The source material was CD4+ T cells sorted from PBMCs, sampled roughly 12 days after vaccination. The receptors were gathered from a man aged 50 to 60 who received an inactivated influenza vaccine. Donor details come from another sample of the same person, matched by shared clones.

This rearrangement joins TRBV29-1 to TRBJ2-1; 11 nucleotides match TRBD1. V lost 6 bases to trimming and J lost 2 bases; unmatched junction nucleotides: 3. This CDR3 comprises 14 residues. The germline CDR1 and CDR2 sequences are SQVTM and ANQGSEA. The chain's CDR3 is CSVGGQGAYNEQFF. Here the CDR3 DNA reads TGCAGCGTGGGGGGACAGGGGGCCTACAATGAGCAGTTCTTC.

Of note for this clonotype: No DNA is shown, since the ends of the CDR3 on it are uncertain; the CDR3 is the one TCRdb lists. The chain links TRBV20-1 to TRBJ1-2; TRBD1 was called by the table and not checked on the DNA. Germline V gene lookup returns CDR1 DFQATT and CDR2 SNEGSKA (reference sequence). The CDR3 region is 14 residues in length, termini included. CDR3 residues: CSIFGPGSSYGYTF.

V gene TRBV10-3 combines with J gene TRBJ2-1, with 13 bases aligning to TRBD2. The J segment lost 2 bases and the V segment lost 3 bases, leaving 4 bases of the junction unmatched. The CDR3 is 17 residues long. Germline V CDR1 and CDR2: ENHRY, SYGVKD. The CDR3 sequence is CAISELLAGGPYNEQFF. For the CDR3, the DNA is TGTGCCATCAGTGAACTACTAGCGGGAGGGCCCTACAATGAGCAGTTCTTC.

This clonotype was detected a few times. The V gene is TRBV6-2 or TRBV6-3, the J gene TRBJ2-7, with D possibly being TRBD1 or TRBD2 (5 bases each). Trimming stripped 6 bases from V and 0 bases from J, with 21 bases between. Germline CDR1 and CDR2: MNHEY and SVGEGT. The CDR3 loop spans 17 amino acids. CDR3 coding DNA: TGTGCCAGCAGCTTCAGTACTAGGGGCGTTTACTCCTACGAGCAGTACTTC. Its protein is CASSFSTRGVYSYEQYF.

The rearrangement uses TRBV10-2 and TRBJ1-1, with D maybe TRBD1 (6 bases). V lost 8 bases to trimming and J lost 3 bases, with 10 bases between them. The CDR3 loop spans 12 amino acids. Germline lookup yields CDR1 WSHSY and CDR2 SAAADI. CDR3 sequence (DNA): TGCGCCAGCGGAAACAGGGACACTGAAGCTTTCTTT. It codes for CASGNRDTEAFF.

This clonotype was detected only a few times. This chain uses TRBV7-2 with TRBJ2-7; D is unclear. This CDR3 contains 15 residues. V lost 5 bases and J 0 bases, leaving 14 bases between the germline ends. CDR1 is SGHTA, CDR2 FQGNSA, per germline. DNA for the CDR3: TGTGCCAGCAGCCCCCGTCGAGGCAGCTCCTACGAGCAGTACTTC. Protein product: CASSPRRGSSYEQYF. The full variable domain, its missing parts supplied by reference TRBV7-2 and TRBJ2-7, is GAGVSQSPSNKVTEKGKDVELRCDPISGHTALYWYRQSLGQGLEFLIYFQGNSAPDKSGLPSDRFSAERTGGSVSTLTIQRTQQEDSAVYLCASSPRRGSSYEQYFGPGTRLTVT.

V usage is TRBV12-3 or TRBV12-4 and J usage is TRBJ2-3; 8 positions agree with TRBD2. The V segment lost 6 bases and the J segment 11 bases; nucleotides outside the gene matches: 7. This CDR3 region has 12 residues. The CDR3 bases are TGTGCCAGCAGCCAGACTCGGGGGGGGCAGTATTTT. Translated, it gives CASSQTRGGQYF.

This chain connects TRBV29-1 to TRBJ1-2; D is undetermined. CDR3 size: 12 residues. Germline V gene lookup returns CDR1 SQVTM and CDR2 ANQGSEA. Trimming stripped 1 base from V and 8 bases from J, with 11 bases between. CDR3 protein: CSVEAGRAGYTF. The CDR3 region has the DNA TGCAGCGTTGAAGCTGGCAGAGCCGGCTACACCTTC.

The genes are TRBV10-3 and TRBJ2-6; 10 positions agree with TRBD2. In germline, CDR1 is ENHRY, CDR2 SYGVKD. The V segment lost 5 bases and the J segment 0 bases; nucleotides outside the gene matches: 4. CDR3 length: 17 residues. Here the CDR3 DNA reads TGTGCCATCAGTTCGACTAGCGGGCACTCTGGGGCCAACGTCCTGACTTTC. This translates into CAISSTSGHSGANVLTF.

The V and J genes are TRBV4-3 and TRBJ1-3; TRBD1 might be the D (5 bases). Germline V CDR1 and CDR2: LGHNA, YSLEER. V lost 1 base and J 10 bases, leaving 11 bases between the germline ends. The CDR3 is made up of 13 amino acids. The CDR3 region has the DNA TGCGCCAGCAGCCAAGGACAGTCATCGACCATATATTTT. Amino acids: CASSQGQSSTIYF.

The genes are TRBV4-2 and TRBJ1-2; D unclear. Deletions cut 3 bases from V and 6 bases from J, with 14 bases between. The CDR3 has 14 residues. The germline gives CDR1 LGHNA, CDR2 YNFKEQ. The chain's CDR3 is CASSHPLGTHGYTF. CDR3 nucleotide sequence: TGTGCCAGCAGCCACCCGTTGGGCACGCATGGCTACACCTTC.

The chain employs TRBV28 and TRBJ2-3, with TRBD2 as a possible D gene (6 bases). Trimming shortened V by 4 bases and J by 4 bases, and 18 bases separated the two germline ends. There are 16 residues in the CDR3. Germline V gene sequence: CDR1 MDHEN, CDR2 SYDVKM. DNA of the CDR3: TGTGCCAGCAGTTCCTCCCCGGCGGCGGGATCAGATACGCAGTATTTT. The encoded protein is CASSSSPAAGSDTQYF.

The genes are TRBV6-1 and TRBJ2-7; 7 bases agree with TRBD2. Germline CDR1 and CDR2: MNHNS and SASEGT. The CDR3 totals 13 residues. V lost 6 bases and J lost 4; bases outside the gene matches: 6. The CDR3 nucleotides read TGTGCCAGCAGACCTAGGACTAGTTACGAGCAGTACTTC. Translated, it gives CASRPRTSYEQYF.

This clonotype was counted at least ten times. CDR3 amino acids: CASSLAHSGVYNEQFF. As DNA, the CDR3 is TGTGCCAGCAGCTTAGCCCATAGCGGAGTCTACAATGAGCAGTTCTTC. The chain recombines TRBV7-2 with TRBJ2-1; maybe TRBD2 (6 bases). The CDR3 spans 16 residues. Germline V gene data show CDR1 as SGHTA and CDR2 as FQGNSA. The germline V and J ends were trimmed by 0 bases and 3 bases, with 12 bases remaining between them.

This sequence joins TRBV7-2 and TRBJ2-1; 7 bases map to TRBD2. CDR3 length: 16 residues. J was trimmed by 3 bases and V by 1 base; bases with no gene match: 6. CDR1 SGHTA and CDR2 FQGNSA come from the germline V gene. CDR3 nucleotides: TGTGCCAGCAGCTTAGGGGCGGGGGTTAGCTACAATGAGCAGTTCTTC. Its protein is CASSLGAGVSYNEQFF.

This clonotype was detected a few times. The rearrangement joins TRBV29-1 to TRBJ2-7; D remains unclear. V lost 4 bases to trimming and J lost 4 bases, with 8 bases between them. The CDR3 spans 11 residues. Germline assignment: CDR1 SQVTM and CDR2 ANQGSEA. CDR3 in amino acids: CSVVGWYEQYF. The CDR3 region has the DNA TGCAGCGTTGTAGGTTGGTACGAGCAGTACTTC.

The gene calls are TRBV6-2 or TRBV6-3 and TRBJ2-3, with 10 bases identical to TRBD2. Trimming at V came to 7 bases and at J to 4 bases, leaving 8 bases not matched to a gene. This CDR3 comprises 15 residues. Germline values: CDR1 MNHEY, CDR2 SVGEGT. DNA for the CDR3: TGTGCCAGCATCAAAGCGGGAGGGCCTCCAGATACGCAGTATTTT. Protein product: CASIKAGGPPDTQYF.

V gene TRBV2 combines with J gene TRBJ2-2; 14 bases are a match to TRBD2. This CDR3 spans 17 amino acids. J gave up 5 bases and V 5 bases, and 7 bases lay outside the gene matches. Germline assignment: CDR1 SNHLY and CDR2 FYNNEI. The CDR3 coding sequence is TGTGCCAGCAGTAGCGGACTAGCGGGAGGATGGACCGGGGAGCTGTTTTTT. Translated, it gives CASSSGLAGGWTGELFF. Supplemented by reference TRBV2 and TRBJ2-2, the full variable domain reads EPEVTQTPSHQVTQMGQEVILRCVPISNHLYFYWYRQILGQKVEFLVSFYNNEISEKSEIFDDQFSVERPDGSNFTLKIRSTKLEDSAMYFCASSSGLAGGWTGELFFGEGSRLTVL.

This clonotype showed up just a few times. This chain uses TRBV6-5 with TRBJ1-1, with D perhaps matching TRBD1 (6 bases). CDR1 and CDR2 (germline): MNHEY, SVGAGI. Trimming cost V 2 bases and J 1 base, with 11 bases left between them. CDR3 length: 15 amino acids. Here the CDR3 DNA reads TGTGCCAGCAGTTACGTCGCAGGGGCGAACACTGAAGCTTTCTTT. This sequence encodes CASSYVAGANTEAFF.

The V gene is TRBV29-1, the J gene TRBJ2-3, with 10 bases lining up with TRBD1. Trimming took 4 bases from V and 4 from J; bases not matched to a gene: 17. Germline CDR1 reads SQVTM; CDR2 reads ANQGSEA. The CDR3 runs to 18 residues. This chain's CDR3 is CSVGDRGQSLPLPDTQYF. CDR3 nucleotide sequence: TGCAGCGTTGGAGACAGGGGGCAATCCCTGCCCCTCCCAGATACGCAGTATTTT.

This clonotype was detected many times. This CDR3 is CASSLDSDRFPFF. In DNA form, the CDR3 reads TGTGCCAGCAGCTTGGATTCGGACAGGTTCCCGTTCTTC. The chain recombines TRBV5-5 with TRBJ2-1; 7 nucleotides match TRBD1. The CDR3 length is 13 residues. With V trimmed by 0 bases and J by 15 bases, 9 bases remained unmatched. Germline V gene data show CDR1 as SGHKS and CDR2 as YYEKEE (reference sequence). The full variable domain, rest sourced from reference TRBV5-5 and TRBJ2-1, is DAGVTQSPTHLIKTRGQQVTLRCSPISGHKSVSWYQQVLGQGPQFIFQYYEKEERGRGNFPDRFSARQFPNYSSELNVNALLLGDSALYLCASSLDSDRFPFFGPGTRLTVL.

The table lists this clonotype with a few counts. The rearrangement uses TRBV5-1 and TRBJ2-7; the D gene could be TRBD1 or TRBD2 (5 bases each). V was clipped by 0 bases and J by 2 bases, with 12 bases between them. The CDR3 length is 15 residues. Looked up from germline, CDR1 is SGHRS and CDR2 is YFSETQ. CDR3 protein: CASSLAEGPTYEQYF. The CDR3 DNA follows: TGCGCCAGCAGCTTGGCCGAGGGACCAACCTACGAGCAGTACTTC.

This clonotype was seen more than once but under ten times. Mismatch with germline at one junction end may stem from a read error. The chain links TRBV15 to TRBJ1-1, with D possibly being TRBD1 (6 bases). The CDR3 is made up of 14 amino acids. Germline V CDR1 and CDR2: LNHNV, YYDKDF (reference sequence). The CDR3 region has the DNA TGCCCCCGGGGGAACAGGGAAAATAACACTGAAGCTTTCTTT. This encodes CPRGNRENNTEAFF.

This clonotype came up a few times. This may arise from a read error, as a much more abundant clone is one base away. The V call is TRBV29-1, the J call TRBJ2-2; tentatively, D is TRBD1 (5 bases). Germline V lookup: CDR1 SQVTM, CDR2 ANQGSEA. V was pared by 3 bases and J by 0 bases, with 5 bases between. The CDR3 is 13 amino acids. CDR3 in amino acids: CSVDRANTGELFF. CDR3 DNA sequence: TGCAGCGTTGACAGGGCGAACACCGGGGAGCTGTTTTTT.